This TCR beta chain is from a study of T cell responses to AZD1222 COVID-19 vaccine. Germline assignment: CDR1 SGHTA and CDR2 FQGNSA. The CDR3 is 15 amino acids. V shed 1 base and J shed 2 bases, with 9 bases lying between them. Sequencing used immunoSEQ multiplex PCR; TCRdb keeps in-frame clones, though not all of them. The sample carries about 150,000 clones, about 90% recorded once. The sequence was collected from an adult in good health. This sample comprised peripheral blood, obtained on day 0 of AZD1222 vaccination. The chain links TRBV7-2 to TRBJ2-1, with D possibly TRBD1 on 5 matching bases. CDR3 in amino acids: CASSLGPGTYNEQFF. The DNA for the CDR3 is TGTGCCAGCAGCTTAGGTCCAGGGACCTACAATGAGCAGTTCTTC.